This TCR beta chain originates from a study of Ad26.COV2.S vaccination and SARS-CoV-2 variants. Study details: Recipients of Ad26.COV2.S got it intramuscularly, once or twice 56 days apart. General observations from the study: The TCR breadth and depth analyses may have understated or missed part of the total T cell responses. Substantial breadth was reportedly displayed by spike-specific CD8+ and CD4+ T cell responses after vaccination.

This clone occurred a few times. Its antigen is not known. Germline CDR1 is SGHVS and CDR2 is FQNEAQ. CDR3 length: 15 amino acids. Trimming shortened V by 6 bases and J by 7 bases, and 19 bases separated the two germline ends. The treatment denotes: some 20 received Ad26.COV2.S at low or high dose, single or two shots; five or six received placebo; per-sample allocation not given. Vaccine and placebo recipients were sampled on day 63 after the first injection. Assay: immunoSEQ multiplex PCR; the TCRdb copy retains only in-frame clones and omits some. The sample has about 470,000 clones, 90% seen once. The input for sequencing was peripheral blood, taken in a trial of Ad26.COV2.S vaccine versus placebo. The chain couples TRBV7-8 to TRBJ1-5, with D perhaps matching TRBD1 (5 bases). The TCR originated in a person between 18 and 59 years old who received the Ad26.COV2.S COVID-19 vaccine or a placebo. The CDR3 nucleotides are TGTGCCAGCAGATCTTCTGGGGGGGTGGGACAGCCCCAGCATTTT. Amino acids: CASRSSGGVGQPQHF. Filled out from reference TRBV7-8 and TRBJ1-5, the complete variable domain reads GAGVSQSPRYKVAKRGQDVALRCDPISGHVSLFWYQQALGQGPEFLTYFQNEAQLDKSGLPSDRFFAERPEGSVSTLKIQRTQQEDSAVYLCASRSSGGVGQPQHFGDGTRLSIL.